This T cell receptor beta chain was obtained from a study of cytomegalovirus exposure and HLA in healthy donors. On the study more broadly: The study's early data release held roughly 90 million unique TCRs from HLA-typed donors.

Both 60 Vbeta primers and 13 Jbeta primers went into the PCR. TCRdb's copy holds only in-frame clones and misses some; the assay was immunoSEQ multiplex PCR. The repertoire holds some 130,000 clones, with 80% as singletons. About this clone: The antigen is undetermined.

Germline CDR1 is GTSNPN and CDR2 is SVGIG (reference sequence). V shed 0 bases and J shed 0 bases, with 9 bases lying between them. CDR3 length: 15 amino acids. Study results and caveats: Cytomegalovirus association was assigned to approximately 180 TCR beta chains. A link between a missense DCLRE1C variant and TCR beta V- and J-gene trimming emerged from a later analysis.

Sample: PBMCs. The receptor's source is a man aged 25-45 years in good health and CMV-seronegative. The chain joins TRBV30 to TRBJ2-4; D is ambiguous. The CDR3 nucleotides read TGTGCCTGGAGTGTCACAAGTTTAGCCAAAAACATTCAGTACTTC. Protein product: CAWSVTSLAKNIQYF.